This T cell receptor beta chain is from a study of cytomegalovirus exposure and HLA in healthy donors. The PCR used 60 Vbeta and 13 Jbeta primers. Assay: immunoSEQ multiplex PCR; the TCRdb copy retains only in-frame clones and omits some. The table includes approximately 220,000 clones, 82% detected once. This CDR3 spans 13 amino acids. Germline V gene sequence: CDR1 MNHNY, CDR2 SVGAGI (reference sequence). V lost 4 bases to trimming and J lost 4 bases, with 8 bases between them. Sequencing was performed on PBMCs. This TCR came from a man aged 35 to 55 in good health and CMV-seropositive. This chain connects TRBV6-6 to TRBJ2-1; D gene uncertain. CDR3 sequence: CASSSSLYNEQFF. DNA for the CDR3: TGTGCCAGCAGTTCTTCCCTTTACAATGAGCAGTTCTTC.